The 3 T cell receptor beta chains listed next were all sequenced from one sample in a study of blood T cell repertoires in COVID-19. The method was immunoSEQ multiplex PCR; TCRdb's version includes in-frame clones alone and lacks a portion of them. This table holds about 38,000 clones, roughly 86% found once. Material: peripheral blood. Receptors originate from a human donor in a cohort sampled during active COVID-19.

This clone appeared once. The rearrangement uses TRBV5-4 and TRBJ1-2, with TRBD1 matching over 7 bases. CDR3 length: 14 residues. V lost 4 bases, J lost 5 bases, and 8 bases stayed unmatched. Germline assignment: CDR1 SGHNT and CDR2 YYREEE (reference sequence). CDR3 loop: CASSPRDRGYGYTF. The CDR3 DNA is TGTGCCAGCAGCCCTCGGGACAGAGGTTATGGCTACACCTTC.

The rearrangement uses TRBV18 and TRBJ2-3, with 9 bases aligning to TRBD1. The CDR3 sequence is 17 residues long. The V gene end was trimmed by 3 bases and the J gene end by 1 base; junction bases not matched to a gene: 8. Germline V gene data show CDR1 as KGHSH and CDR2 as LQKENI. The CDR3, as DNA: TGTGCCAGCTCACCCACCCGGGACAGGGTGGGCACAGATACGCAGTATTTT. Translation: CASSPTRDRVGTDTQYF.

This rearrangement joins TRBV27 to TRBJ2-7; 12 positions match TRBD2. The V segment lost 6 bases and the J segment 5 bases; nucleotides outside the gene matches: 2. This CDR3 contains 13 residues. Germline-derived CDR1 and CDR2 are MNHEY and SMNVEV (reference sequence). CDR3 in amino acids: CASSRLAGDEQYF. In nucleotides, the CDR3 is TGTGCCAGCAGCAGACTAGCGGGAGACGAGCAGTACTTC.